This TCR beta chain was identified in a study of siplizumab effects on memory and regulatory T cells. The study, taken as a whole, reports: Naive T cells seemed more diverse than memory cells; they also seemed major alloresponse contributors. Siplizumab significantly decreased alloreactive sequences from unstimulated CD4+ memory cells. Suppressive activity of Tregs proliferating in siplizumab cultures remained unconfirmed.

Assays were performed on 9.7 x 10^4 or so TCR templates per sample. The method was immunoSEQ multiplex PCR; TCRdb's version includes in-frame clones alone and lacks a portion of them. Of under 100,000 clones in the sample, roughly 94% were seen once. Germline loops: CDR1 SGHNT, CDR2 YYREEE (reference sequence). The CDR3 is 14 amino acids. V was clipped by 8 bases and J by 4 bases, with 16 bases between them. Points on this clone: Antigen unknown. In the same sample, other DNA sequences code for this CDR3.

This sequence was found in a human donor in good health. Sequenced input: non-Treg CD4+ T cells sorted from blood. The gene calls are TRBV5-4 and TRBJ1-5, with D maybe TRBD1 (6 bases). DNA of the CDR3: TGTGCCAGTTCCCTAGGGGGAGCTAATCAGCCCCAGCATTTT. This encodes CASSLGGANQPQHF.